These 10 T cell receptor beta chains originate from one sample sequenced in a study of T cells in Graves' hyperthyroidism and ophthalmopathy. RNA transcripts provided the source from which TCR beta CDR3 regions were amplified. Researchers ran a first-round RT-PCR on the TCR CDR3 using the HTBI primer set. TCRdb reprocessed the multiplex PCR reads via MiXCR and lists one record per CDR3 protein. The sample lists around 620,000 distinct CDR3 sequences; roughly 50% were seen once. Sequenced sample: peripheral blood or thyroid tissue (not recorded which). The receptors originated from an adult woman with Graves' disease, either hyperthyroidism or ophthalmopathy (not recorded which).

Concerning this clonotype itself: Here the CDR3 omits its conserved ending phenylalanine or tryptophan, so a read error is the likely source. The DNA is omitted, as the CDR3 cannot be located on it reliably, and the CDR3 follows TCRdb's listing. This sequence joins TRBV4-1 and TRBJ2-5; TRBD1 is the table's D call, not checked against the DNA. The CDR3 length is 17 residues, termini included. Germline CDR1 MGHRA, CDR2 YSYEKL. CDR3 sequence: CASSPTGGASYGYTFGS.

This clonotype came up many times. The chain uses TRBV18 and TRBJ2-5, with 10 bases identical to TRBD1. V was pared by 3 bases and J by 4 bases, with 2 bases of the junction left unmatched. The V gene's germline CDR1 is KGHSH and CDR2 LQKENI. CDR3 size: 14 residues. In DNA form, the CDR3 reads TGTGCCAGCTCACCCCGGGACAGGGGAGAGACCCAGTACTTC. Its translation: CASSPRDRGETQYF.

This clonotype was found many times. The gene calls are TRBV2 and TRBJ1-2; the D gene is possibly TRBD1 (6 bases). Germline assignment: CDR1 SNHLY and CDR2 FYNNEI. CDR3 length equals 13 residues. Trimming cost V 6 bases and J 2 bases, with 10 bases left between them. The CDR3 DNA is TGTGCCAGCAGGAAAGGGGGAAACTATGGCTACACCTTC. Translated, it gives CASRKGGNYGYTF.

There are many counts of this clonotype. J is TRBJ1-1 and V is TRBV5-5; D is ambiguous. The CDR3 extends over 13 amino acids. Trimming cost V 0 bases and J 4 bases, with 7 bases left between them. The germline CDR1 and CDR2 sequences are SGHKS and YYEKEE (reference sequence). The CDR3 nucleotides are TGTGCCAGCAGCTTGGGAACCAGCACTGAAGCTTTCTTT. Protein sequence: CASSLGTSTEAFF. The whole variable domain, filled in from reference TRBV5-5 and TRBJ1-1, reads DAGVTQSPTHLIKTRGQQVTLRCSPISGHKSVSWYQQVLGQGPQFIFQYYEKEERGRGNFPDRFSARQFPNYSSELNVNALLLGDSALYLCASSLGTSTEAFFGQGTRLTVV.

This clonotype was found a few times. J is TRBJ2-7 and V is TRBV7-2; 10 positions agree with TRBD1. CDR3 length equals 15 residues. V shed 5 bases and J 3 bases; nucleotides not matched to a gene: 7. CDR1 and CDR2 (germline): SGHTA, FQGNSA. The CDR3 spells CASSPTGTGDYEQYF. The CDR3 region has the DNA TGTGCCAGCAGCCCGACCGGGACAGGGGACTACGAGCAGTACTTC.

This clonotype was picked up many times. The J gene is TRBJ2-2, the V gene TRBV7-9; tentatively, D is TRBD2 (6 bases). Per the germline V gene, CDR1 is SEHNR and CDR2 is FQNEAQ (reference sequence). The CDR3 spans 16 residues. V was clipped by 5 bases and J by 4 bases, with 17 bases between them. In DNA, the CDR3 is TGTGCCAGCAGCCCAGCGAGGGCGGGACCCACCGGGGAGCTGTTTTTT. It specifies CASSPARAGPTGELFF.

This clonotype has at least ten counts. CDR3 coding DNA: TGCGCCAGCAGCTTGCAGCAGGGGGCGGTGGCCGAGCAGTACTTC. Translation: CASSLQQGAVAEQYF. This chain joins TRBV5-1 and TRBJ2-7, with 8 bases that match TRBD1. Germline loops: CDR1 SGHRS, CDR2 YFSETQ. Trimming at V came to 1 base and at J to 6 bases, leaving 9 bases not matched to a gene. This CDR3 is built from 15 residues.

This clonotype showed up just a few times. V and J are TRBV6-1 and TRBJ1-6; D unclear. Germline assignment: CDR1 MNHNS and CDR2 SASEGT. The CDR3 covers 15 residues. The germline V and J ends were trimmed by 7 bases and 4 bases, with 14 bases remaining between them. The CDR3 DNA reads as TGTGCCAGCAACTTAAACGGGATTTATAATTCACCCCTCCACTTT. Translation gives CASNLNGIYNSPLHF.

This clonotype was seen ten or more times. The V and J genes are TRBV29-1 and TRBJ1-1, with 7 bases matching TRBD1. The trim removed 5 bases at V and 1 base at J, leaving 4 bases unmatched. The CDR3 is 13 residues long. Germline V gene lookup returns CDR1 SQVTM and CDR2 ANQGSEA. The CDR3 reads CSVSRGTNTEAFF. CDR3 nucleotide sequence: TGCAGCGTTTCCAGGGGGACGAACACTGAAGCTTTCTTT.

The V call is TRBV9, the J call TRBJ1-1; 7 bases align to TRBD1. The trim removed 2 bases at V and 7 bases at J, leaving 11 bases unmatched. The CDR3 has 15 residues. The germline V gene has CDR1 SGDLS and CDR2 YYNGEE. The CDR3: CASSVGQSAWGEAFF. The CDR3 nucleotides are TGTGCCAGCAGCGTGGGACAGTCCGCCTGGGGTGAAGCTTTCTTT.